Reported below is one T cell receptor beta chain. Antigen: not known. This record comes from a study of beta chain features in type 1 diabetes. The study's findings and limits: TCRB CDR3s from Type 1 diabetes patients were moderately but significantly shorter in all four CD4+ subsets.

Expressed TCRB transcripts were sequenced because the isolated RNA had all been reverse transcribed beforehand. The repertoire was sequenced with immunoSEQ multiplex PCR; TCRdb's copy has only in-frame clones and lacks some. The repertoire holds around 310,000 clones, roughly 14% seen once, with about 0.016% in the top ten. One heparinised draw, averaging about 110 mL, was taken per donor. The CDR3 covers 15 residues. The V end lost 0 bases, the J end lost 5 bases, and 12 bases lay between the germline ends. Germline lookup yields CDR1 SGHRS and CDR2 YFSETQ. The clonotype comes from a woman aged 18-35 years with type 1 diabetes. The chain couples TRBV5-1 to TRBJ2-4; D might be TRBD2 (6 bases). Material: naive CD4+ T cells from blood. CDR3 coding DNA: TGCGCCAGCAGCTTGGTGGGCGGGATCGAAAACATTCAGTACTTC. It codes for CASSLVGGIENIQYF.